One TCR beta chain is described in this entry. Its antigen is as yet unknown. This entry is derived from a study of OX40 agonist ivuxolimab in advanced cancers. Findings and caveats of the study: Low normalized T-cell clonal expansion was additionally recorded for some nonresponders.

Sequencing used immunoSEQ multiplex PCR; TCRdb keeps in-frame clones, though not all of them. In the table there are fewer than 45,000 clones, around four fifths of which are singletons. Sampled blood was obtained at baseline, cycle 4 day 1, and cycle 7 day 1. The source material was CD4+ or CD8+ T cells sorted from blood, sampled in a trial of the OX40 agonist ivuxolimab. The receptor's source is an adult with an advanced solid tumor such as melanoma, head and neck, liver or kidney cancer.

DNA of the CDR3: TGTGCCAGCAGTGGACGGAATTCCTACGAGCAGTACTTC. This sequence encodes CASSGRNSYEQYF. The rearrangement joins TRBV6-5 to TRBJ2-7, with no clear D. Germline V CDR1 and CDR2: MNHEY, SVGAGI. Deletions cut 5 bases from V and 1 base from J, with 9 bases between. The CDR3 runs 13 residues.